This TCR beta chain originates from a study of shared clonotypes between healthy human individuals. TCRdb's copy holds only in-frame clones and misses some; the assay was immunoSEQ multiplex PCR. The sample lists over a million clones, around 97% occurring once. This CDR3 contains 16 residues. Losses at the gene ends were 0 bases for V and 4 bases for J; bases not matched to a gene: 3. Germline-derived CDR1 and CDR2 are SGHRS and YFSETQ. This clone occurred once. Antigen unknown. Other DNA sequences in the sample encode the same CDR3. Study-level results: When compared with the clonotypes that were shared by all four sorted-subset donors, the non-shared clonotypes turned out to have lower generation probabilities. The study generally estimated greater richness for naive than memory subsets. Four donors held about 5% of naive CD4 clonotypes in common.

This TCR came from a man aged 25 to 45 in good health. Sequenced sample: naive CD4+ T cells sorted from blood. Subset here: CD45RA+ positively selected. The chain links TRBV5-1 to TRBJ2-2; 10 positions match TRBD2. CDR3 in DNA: TGCGCCAGCAGCTTGGGACTAGCGGGCCTCACCGGGGAGCTGTTTTTT. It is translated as CASSLGLAGLTGELFF.